Given below is one TCR beta chain in context. The entry originates in a study of blood T cell repertoires in COVID-19. Profiled with immunoSEQ multiplex PCR; TCRdb holds only in-frame clones, not every one. The sample consists of some 300,000 clones, under 90% of them appearing once. Germline CDR1 and CDR2: SGHAT and FQNNGV. Trimming took 3 bases from V and 5 from J, leaving 13 bases between them. CDR3 length equals 14 residues. The source material was PBMCs or T cells enriched from blood (not recorded which). The source of this sequence is a woman aged 45-65 years who had been exposed to COVID-19. The V gene is TRBV11-2, the J gene TRBJ2-5, with D tentatively TRBD2 (5 bases). CDR3: CASSFPGSWETQYF. CDR3 sequence (DNA): TGTGCCAGCAGCTTCCCGGGGTCCTGGGAGACCCAGTACTTC.